This entry lists 3 T cell receptor beta chains sequenced from one sample in a study of blood T cell repertoires in COVID-19. Generated by immunoSEQ multiplex PCR, the TCRdb table keeps only in-frame clones and is missing some. The sample carries around 250,000 clones, 70% to 90% recorded once. The sequenced sample consisted of PBMCs or T cells enriched from blood (not recorded which). The receptors were sampled from a woman aged 45-65 years who had recovered from COVID-19.

V usage is TRBV9 and J usage is TRBJ2-5; maybe TRBD2 (5 bases). With 4 bases removed from V and 1 base from J, the gap between germline ends came to 20 bases. Germline values: CDR1 SGDLS, CDR2 YYNGEE. This CDR3 has 17 residues. The CDR3 nucleotides are TGTGCCAGCAGCCCTAGAGAGGGCACCCCGATCCAAGAGACCCAGTACTTC. Its translation is CASSPREGTPIQETQYF.

V and J are TRBV10-3 and TRBJ2-1, with D unresolved. CDR1 ENHRY and CDR2 SYGVKD come from the germline V gene. The CDR3 is made up of 13 amino acids. Trimming took off 8 bases at V and 8 bases at J, with 16 bases between the two ends. Written as DNA, the CDR3 is TGTGCCATCGCGGCGCTAGATTACGATGAGCAGTTCTTC. Amino acids: CAIAALDYDEQFF.

The CDR3 protein is CATSAPSGTSGSGNEQFF. Here the CDR3 DNA reads TGTGCCACCAGTGCCCCTTCCGGGACTAGCGGGAGTGGTAATGAGCAGTTCTTC. The chain recombines TRBV24-1 with TRBJ2-1; 14 bases are a match to TRBD2. Per germline, CDR1 KGHDR and CDR2 SFDVKD. Germline trimming cut 5 bases from V and 7 bases from J; bases unmatched to any gene: 12. CDR3 size: 18 residues.